This TCR beta chain was obtained from a study of beta chain features in type 1 diabetes. Across the whole study: Summed over all samples, the examined sorted cells came to fewer than 120,000,000.

Reverse transcription of all isolated RNA meant that expressed TCRB transcripts were sequenced. The method was immunoSEQ multiplex PCR; TCRdb's version includes in-frame clones alone and lacks a portion of them. Of 400,000 to 500,000 clones detected, approximately 15% appear once; the ten largest clones hold around 0.035%. A single heparinised blood sample, averaging roughly 100 mL, was obtained per donor. This clone appeared a few times. The ends lost 6 bases at V and 1 base at J; junction bases unmatched: 1. CDR1 is MNHEY, CDR2 SVGAGI, per germline. The CDR3 is 14 residues long. This sequence was found in a man aged 25-45 years in good health. The material sequenced was naive CD4+ T cells from blood. The V call is TRBV6-5, the J call TRBJ1-1; TRBD1 agrees at 11 bases. Written as DNA, the CDR3 is TGTGCCAGCAGGGGGACAGGGGGGAACACTGAAGCTTTCTTT. It yields the protein CASRGTGGNTEAFF.